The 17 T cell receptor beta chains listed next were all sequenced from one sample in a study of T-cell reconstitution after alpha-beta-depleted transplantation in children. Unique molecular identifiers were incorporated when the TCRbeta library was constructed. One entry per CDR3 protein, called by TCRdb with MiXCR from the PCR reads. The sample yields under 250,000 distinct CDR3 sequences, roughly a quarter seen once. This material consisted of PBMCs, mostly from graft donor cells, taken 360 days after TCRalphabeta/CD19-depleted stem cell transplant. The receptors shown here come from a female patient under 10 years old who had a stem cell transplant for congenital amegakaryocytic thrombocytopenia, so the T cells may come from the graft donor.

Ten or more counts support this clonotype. CDR3 protein: CASSWSGAGETQYF. The CDR3 nucleotides read TGTGCCAGCAGTTGGTCAGGGGCCGGGGAGACCCAGTACTTC. The chain combines TRBV12-3 or TRBV12-4 with TRBJ2-5; D may be TRBD1 (6 bases). Trimming took off 4 bases at V and 5 bases at J, with 14 bases between the two ends. The CDR3 is made up of 14 amino acids.

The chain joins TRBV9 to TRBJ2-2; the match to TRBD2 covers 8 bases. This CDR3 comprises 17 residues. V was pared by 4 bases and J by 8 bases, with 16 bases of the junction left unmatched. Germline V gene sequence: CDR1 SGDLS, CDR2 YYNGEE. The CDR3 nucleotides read TGTGCCAGCAGCCCCTTCGGGGGGAGCGGGAGTCATGGGGAGCTGTTTTTT. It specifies CASSPFGGSGSHGELFF.

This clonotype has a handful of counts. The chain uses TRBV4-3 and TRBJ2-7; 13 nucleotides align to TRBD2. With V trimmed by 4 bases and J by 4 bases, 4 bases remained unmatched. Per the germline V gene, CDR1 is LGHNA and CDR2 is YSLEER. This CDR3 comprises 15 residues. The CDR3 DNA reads TGCGCCAGCAGCCTGCGGACTAGCGGGAGTTACGAGCAGTACTTC. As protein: CASSLRTSGSYEQYF.

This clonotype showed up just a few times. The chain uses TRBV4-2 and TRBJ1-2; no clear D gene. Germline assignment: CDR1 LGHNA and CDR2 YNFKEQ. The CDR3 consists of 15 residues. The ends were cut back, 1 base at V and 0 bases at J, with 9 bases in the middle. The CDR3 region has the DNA TGTGCCAGCAGCCAAGGTCCTGAGCCTAACTATGGCTACACCTTC. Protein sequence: CASSQGPEPNYGYTF.

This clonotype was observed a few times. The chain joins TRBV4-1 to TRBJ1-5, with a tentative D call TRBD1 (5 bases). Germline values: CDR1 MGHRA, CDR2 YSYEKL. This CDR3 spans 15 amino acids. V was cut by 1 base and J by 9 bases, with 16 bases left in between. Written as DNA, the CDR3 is TGCGCCAGCAGCCAAGCGGAGGGGACGGCGATGCCCCAGCATTTT. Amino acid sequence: CASSQAEGTAMPQHF.

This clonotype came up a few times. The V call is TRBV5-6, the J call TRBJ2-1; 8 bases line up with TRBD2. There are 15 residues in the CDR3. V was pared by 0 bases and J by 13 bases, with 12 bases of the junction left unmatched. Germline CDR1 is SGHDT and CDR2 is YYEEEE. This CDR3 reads CASSLVSPGGVGQFF. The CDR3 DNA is TGTGCCAGCAGCTTGGTATCTCCCGGGGGGGTAGGTCAGTTCTTC.

The CDR3 DNA sequence: TGTGCCAGCAGTTTACGGACAGGTGGGCCTTTCGAGCAGTACTTC. This gives the protein CASSLRTGGPFEQYF. This chain links TRBV12-3 or TRBV12-4 with TRBJ2-7, with TRBD1 matching over 7 bases. This CDR3 has 15 residues. V dropped 2 bases and J dropped 6; count of bases not matched to a gene: 10.

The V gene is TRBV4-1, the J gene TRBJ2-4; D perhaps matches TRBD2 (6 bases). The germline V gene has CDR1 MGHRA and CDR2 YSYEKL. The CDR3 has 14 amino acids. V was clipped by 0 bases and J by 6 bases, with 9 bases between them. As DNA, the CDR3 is TGCGCCAGCAGCCAAGATCGGAGGGGAAACATTCAGTACTTC. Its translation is CASSQDRRGNIQYF.

In DNA form, the CDR3 reads TGTGCCAGCAGTTTATCCCGGGACGTAGCTGGCCGTGAGACCCAGTACTTC. Encoded protein: CASSLSRDVAGRETQYF. This chain links TRBV27 with TRBJ2-5; D is possibly TRBD1 or TRBD2 (5 bases each). CDR1 MNHEY and CDR2 SMNVEV come from the germline V gene (reference sequence). The CDR3 extends over 17 amino acids. Trimming removed 0 bases from V and 5 bases from J, with 19 bases in between.

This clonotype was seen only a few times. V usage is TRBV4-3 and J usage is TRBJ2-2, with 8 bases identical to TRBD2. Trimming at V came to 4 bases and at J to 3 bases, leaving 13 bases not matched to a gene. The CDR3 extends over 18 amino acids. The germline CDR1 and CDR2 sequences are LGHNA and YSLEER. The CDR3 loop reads CASSPVAGPRLDTGELFF. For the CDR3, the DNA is TGCGCCAGCAGCCCGGTAGCGGGGCCCCGATTGGACACCGGGGAGCTGTTTTTT.

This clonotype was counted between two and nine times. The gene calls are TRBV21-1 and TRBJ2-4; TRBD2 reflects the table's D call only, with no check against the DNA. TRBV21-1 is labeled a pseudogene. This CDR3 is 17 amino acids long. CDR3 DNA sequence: TGTGCCAGCAGCAAAGCAGGGACTTTTTTAGCCAAAAACATTCAGTACTTC. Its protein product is CASSKAGTFLAKNIQYF.

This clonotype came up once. In DNA form, the CDR3 reads TGCAGTGCTCTCAGGGATTACGATACGCAGTATTTT. Encoded protein: CSALRDYDTQYF. V and J are TRBV20-1 and TRBJ2-3, with TRBD1 as a possible D gene (5 bases). Germline CDR1 and CDR2: DFQATT and SNEGSKA (reference sequence). Trimming shortened V by 5 bases and J by 6 bases, and 12 bases separated the two germline ends. The CDR3 is 12 residues long.

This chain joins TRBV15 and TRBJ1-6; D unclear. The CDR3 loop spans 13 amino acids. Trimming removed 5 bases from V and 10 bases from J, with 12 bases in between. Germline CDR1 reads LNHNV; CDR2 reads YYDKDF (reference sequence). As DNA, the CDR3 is TGTGCCACCAGCGGCCCCGACGAGTCACCCCTCCACTTT. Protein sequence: CATSGPDESPLHF.

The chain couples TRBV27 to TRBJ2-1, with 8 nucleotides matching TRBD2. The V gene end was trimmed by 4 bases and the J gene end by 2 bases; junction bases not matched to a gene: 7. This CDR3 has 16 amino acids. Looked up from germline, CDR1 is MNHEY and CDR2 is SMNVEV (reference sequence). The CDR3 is CASSSLSGRTYNEQFF. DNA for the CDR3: TGTGCCAGCAGTTCGTTAAGCGGGAGAACCTACAATGAGCAGTTCTTC.

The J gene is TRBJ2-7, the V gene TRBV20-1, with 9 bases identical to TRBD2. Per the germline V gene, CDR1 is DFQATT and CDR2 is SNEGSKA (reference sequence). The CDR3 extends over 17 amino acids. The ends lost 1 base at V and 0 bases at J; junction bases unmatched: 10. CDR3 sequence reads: CSARGPLAGGFSYEQYF. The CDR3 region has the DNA TGCAGTGCTAGAGGCCCCTTGGCGGGAGGGTTCTCCTACGAGCAGTACTTC.

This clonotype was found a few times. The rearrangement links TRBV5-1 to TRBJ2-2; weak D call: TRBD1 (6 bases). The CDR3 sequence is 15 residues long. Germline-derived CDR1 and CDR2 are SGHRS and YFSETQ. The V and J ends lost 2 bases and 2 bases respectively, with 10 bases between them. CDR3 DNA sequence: TGCGCCAGCAGCTTCCGGGACACCAACACCGGGGAGCTGTTTTTT. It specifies CASSFRDTNTGELFF.

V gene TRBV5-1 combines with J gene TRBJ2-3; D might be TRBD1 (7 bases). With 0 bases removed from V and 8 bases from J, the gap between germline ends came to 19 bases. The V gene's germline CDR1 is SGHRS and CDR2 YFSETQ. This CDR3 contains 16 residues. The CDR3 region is CASSLVRGTAPSTQYF. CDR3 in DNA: TGCGCCAGCAGCTTGGTCCGCGGGACAGCGCCCAGTACGCAGTATTTT. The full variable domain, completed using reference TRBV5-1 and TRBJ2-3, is KAGVTQTPRYLIKTRGQQVTLSCSPISGHRSVSWYQQTPGQGLQFLFEYFSETQRNKGNFPGRFSGRQFSNSRSEMNVSTLELGDSALYLCASSLVRGTAPSTQYFGPGTRLTVL.